Below are 11 T cell receptor beta chains sequenced from a single sample in a study of blood T cell repertoires in COVID-19 (dated by TCRdb to 2018 to 2021). Library construction relied on the immunoSEQ multiplex PCR assay. TCRdb limited this immuneACCESS table to in-frame rearrangements with V and J called. A share of clones is missing; checked studies link under half to unresolved V genes, and the rest is unexplained. The sample data list tens of thousands of clones, and over 75% of these were observed just once. The top ten clonotypes cover under 4.5% of the sample. Material for sequencing was peripheral blood. The receptors come from a human donor in a cohort sampled during active COVID-19.

The CDR3 loop reads CASSGGRVQFF. CDR3 bases: TGTGCCAGCAGTGGGGGGAGGGTGCAGTTCTTC. The chain links TRBV28 to TRBJ2-1, with TRBD2 matching over 7 bases. The CDR3 totals 11 residues. Germline CDR1 reads MDHEN; CDR2 reads SYDVKM. The J segment lost 12 bases and the V segment lost 5 bases, leaving 4 bases of the junction unmatched.

This chain uses TRBV9 with TRBJ1-3; D is undetermined. CDR3 length: 14 residues. With 3 bases removed from V and 0 bases from J, the gap between germline ends came to 7 bases. Germline CDR1 and CDR2: SGDLS and YYNGEE. The CDR3 DNA reads as TGTGCCAGCAGCGCCGGGGTCTCTGGAAACACCATATATTTT. This sequence encodes CASSAGVSGNTIYF.

The chain couples TRBV5-1 to TRBJ2-7; TRBD1 is a possible D gene (5 bases). The CDR3 runs to 15 residues. Trimming pared 0 bases from V and 2 bases from J, leaving 12 bases between. Looked up from germline, CDR1 is SGHRS and CDR2 is YFSETQ. CDR3: CASSLDLSGTYEQYF. For the CDR3, the DNA is TGCGCCAGCAGCTTGGATCTGTCAGGGACCTACGAGCAGTACTTC. Full variable domain (remainder filled in from reference TRBV5-1 and TRBJ2-7): KAGVTQTPRYLIKTRGQQVTLSCSPISGHRSVSWYQQTPGQGLQFLFEYFSETQRNKGNFPGRFSGRQFSNSRSEMNVSTLELGDSALYLCASSLDLSGTYEQYFGPGTRLTVT.

The chain joins TRBV7-3 to TRBJ2-1; 15 bases align to TRBD2. This CDR3 comprises 15 residues. Germline loops: CDR1 SGHTA, CDR2 FQGTGA. V gave up 2 bases and J gave up 7 bases; unmatched junction bases: 0. DNA for the CDR3: TGTGCCAGCAGCTTAGGACTAGCGGGGGGGAATGAGCAGTTCTTC. Translating gives CASSLGLAGGNEQFF.

Written as DNA, the CDR3 is TGTGCCAGCAGCTTGGTGTCGAGACAGGGTAACGAGCAGTACTTC. This gives the protein CASSLVSRQGNEQYF. V usage is TRBV5-8 and J usage is TRBJ2-7; TRBD1 matches at 7 bases. This CDR3 spans 15 amino acids. Germline-derived CDR1 and CDR2 are SGHTS and YDEGEE. V lost 0 bases and J lost 5; bases outside the gene matches: 8.

The gene calls are TRBV28 and TRBJ2-5; D might be TRBD1 (5 bases). The CDR3 runs to 12 residues. Per the germline V gene, CDR1 is MDHEN and CDR2 is SYDVKM. V was clipped by 5 bases and J by 6 bases, with 10 bases between them. For the CDR3, the DNA is TGTGCCAGCAGTACAGGTGTAAAGACCCAGTACTTC. Amino acid sequence: CASSTGVKTQYF.

J is TRBJ2-5 and V is TRBV11-2, with TRBD2 identical over 15 bases. Per the germline V gene, CDR1 is SGHAT and CDR2 is FQNNGV. The J segment lost 4 bases and the V segment lost 0 bases, leaving 6 bases of the junction unmatched. The CDR3 runs to 18 residues. CDR3 in amino acids: CASSLDGLAGGPRETQYF. CDR3 in DNA: TGTGCCAGCAGCTTAGATGGACTAGCGGGGGGGCCGAGAGAGACCCAGTACTTC.

This chain connects TRBV27 to TRBJ2-4, with D possibly being TRBD1 (6 bases). Per germline, CDR1 MNHEY and CDR2 SMNVEV (reference sequence). Between the trimmed V and J ends, which lost 1 base and 7 bases, there was a span of 11 bases. This CDR3 has 14 amino acids. The CDR3 bases are TGTGCCAGCAGTTTATTGGGGGCAGGGAACATTCAGTACTTC. Its translation: CASSLLGAGNIQYF.

The chain uses TRBV15 and TRBJ2-7; 9 positions match TRBD2. Germline-derived CDR1 and CDR2 are LNHNV and YYDKDF (reference sequence). Trimming at V came to 3 bases and at J to 0 bases, leaving 6 bases not matched to a gene. This CDR3 is built from 16 residues. In nucleotides, the CDR3 is TGTGCCACCAGCAGTCCAGCTAGCGGGGACTCCTACGAGCAGTACTTC. It specifies CATSSPASGDSYEQYF.

This sequence joins TRBV5-8 and TRBJ2-1, with 11 bases aligning to TRBD2. V lost 10 bases to trimming and J lost 1 base; unmatched junction nucleotides: 10. Germline assignment: CDR1 SGHTS and CDR2 YDEGEE. The CDR3 has 16 amino acids. CDR3 loop: CAGTTSGSASYNEQFF. DNA for the CDR3: TGTGCCGGCACTACTAGCGGGAGTGCGTCCTACAATGAGCAGTTCTTC.

V is TRBV9 and J is TRBJ2-3, with 7 nucleotides matching TRBD2. From germline, CDR1 is SGDLS and CDR2 YYNGEE. The CDR3 is 15 amino acids. Germline trimming cut 0 bases from V and 11 bases from J; bases unmatched to any gene: 12. CDR3 sequence reads: CASSVAYLGGSGQYF. The CDR3, as DNA: TGTGCCAGCAGCGTAGCTTACCTGGGCGGGAGTGGGCAGTATTTT.